This T cell receptor beta chain was found in a study of neurological immune-mediated disorders. Documented time point: longitudinal time-point 1 (baseline). This clonotype was observed a handful of times. Mismatch with germline at one junction end may stem from a read error. Germline V lookup: CDR1 KGHDR, CDR2 SFDVKD. This CDR3 has 17 amino acids. Each CDR3 protein gets one entry after TCRdb re-called the 5' RACE reads with MiXCR. This sample has under 40,000 distinct CDR3 sequences, with under 4% found just once. The receptor comes from a woman aged 55-69 years with multiple sclerosis. Sample: PBMCs. The V gene is TRBV24-1, the J gene TRBJ2-5; 8 bases map to TRBD2. The CDR3 sequence: CATSDPGLAARQVTQYF. The CDR3 nucleotides read TGTGCCACCAGTGACCCCGGACTAGCAGCCCGACAAGTGACCCAGTACTTC.